These 23 T cell receptor beta chains came from one sample sequenced in a study of patients and donors after allogeneic stem cell transplantation (dated by TCRdb to about 2020). The method was RT-PCR. The data were produced on a NextSeq 550. In-frame beta chains were kept once TCRdb had trimmed the public reads at Q25 with fastp and called clones with MiXCR. Every entry covers one CDR3 protein and lists the most common genes and DNA from its rows. For this sample the table gives 800,000 to 1,000,000 distinct CDR3 sequences, of which about a sixth were detected only once. The ten largest clones represent around 6% of the sample. The material sequenced was blood, either unsorted or a sorted T cell fraction (not recorded which). These receptors all stem from a human donor who was either an allogeneic HSCT recipient or a stem cell or donor lymphocyte infusion donor (not recorded which). It is not recorded whose cells these are; they may come from a transplant donor.

The chain is built from TRBV30 and TRBJ2-7; a weak D match, TRBD1 (6 bases). CDR1 is GTSNPN, CDR2 SVGIG, per germline (reference sequence). The CDR3 totals 13 residues. V lost 4 bases and J 1 base, leaving 11 bases between the germline ends. In DNA form, the CDR3 reads TGTGCCTGGAATTCAGGGGAATCCTACGAGCAGTACTTC. Encoded protein: CAWNSGESYEQYF.

This clonotype was seen a few times. The chain joins TRBV28 to TRBJ2-7; D may be TRBD1 or TRBD2 (5 bases each). V was shortened by 8 bases and J by 3 bases, with 23 bases between the two germline ends. From germline, CDR1 is MDHEN and CDR2 SYDVKM. The CDR3 sequence is 16 residues long. The CDR3 bases are TGTGCCAGCGGCTTGGACTCTCAGGGTAGTCGCTACGAGCAGTACTTC. It yields the protein CASGLDSQGSRYEQYF.

This clonotype appeared a few times. The genes are TRBV2 and TRBJ2-3; TRBD2 is a possible D gene (6 bases). The length of the CDR3 is 13 residues. Germline V CDR1 and CDR2: SNHLY, FYNNEI. Trimming shortened V by 2 bases and J by 10 bases, and 13 bases separated the two germline ends. For the CDR3, the DNA is TGTGCCAGCAGTGAATGGAAGGAGGGAGCGCAGTATTTT. It yields the protein CASSEWKEGAQYF.

This clonotype was observed a few times. The chain uses TRBV3-1 and TRBJ1-1, with D unclear. This CDR3 contains 15 residues. Between the trimmed V and J ends, which lost 0 bases and 6 bases, there was a span of 14 bases. In germline, CDR1 is LGHDT, CDR2 YNNKEL (reference sequence). The CDR3 sequence is CASSQDRSLGPEAFF. CDR3 sequence (DNA): TGTGCCAGCAGCCAAGATCGGAGTTTAGGACCTGAAGCTTTCTTT.

This clonotype was seen a few times. The chain is built from TRBV19 and TRBJ2-1, with 15 bases aligning to TRBD2. CDR3 length: 17 amino acids. The germline V gene has CDR1 LNHDA and CDR2 SQIVND (reference sequence). J was trimmed by 6 bases and V by 5 bases; bases with no gene match: 8. The CDR3 sequence: CASSFWTSGRAGNEQFF. CDR3 coding DNA: TGTGCCAGTAGTTTCTGGACTAGCGGGAGGGCCGGCAATGAGCAGTTCTTC.

The chain joins TRBV4-2 to TRBJ2-5; D perhaps matches TRBD1 (7 bases). Trimming removed 1 base at V and 1 base at J, with 13 bases between. CDR3 length: 16 amino acids. Germline loops: CDR1 LGHNA, CDR2 YNFKEQ. The DNA of the CDR3 is TGTGCCAGCAGCCAAGGGCAGGGGGGCCCCCAAGAGACCCAGTACTTC. Residues: CASSQGQGGPQETQYF.

Concerning this clonotype: A read error may account for a junction end that differs from germline. CDR3 region: CANSLGGGRPYEQYF. The CDR3 DNA is TGTGCCAACAGCTTAGGGGGAGGGCGCCCCTACGAGCAGTACTTC. The rearrangement joins TRBV7-8 to TRBJ2-7, with D maybe TRBD2 (7 bases). CDR1 and CDR2 (germline): SGHVS, FQNEAQ. The CDR3 has 15 amino acids. The full variable domain, its missing parts supplied by reference TRBV7-8 and TRBJ2-7, is GAGVSQSPRYKVAKRGQDVALRCDPISGHVSLFWYQQALGQGPEFLTYFQNEAQLDKSGLPSDRFFAERPEGSVSTLKIQRTQQEDSAVYLCANSLGGGRPYEQYFGPGTRLTVT.

V and J are TRBV12-3 or TRBV12-4 and TRBJ2-5; TRBD2 aligns across 7 bases. J was trimmed by 4 bases and V by 7 bases; bases with no gene match: 12. CDR3 size: 15 residues. The CDR3 sequence: CASTPGLPGIETQYF. As DNA, the CDR3 is TGTGCCAGCACCCCGGGACTACCCGGGATAGAGACCCAGTACTTC.

The CDR3 DNA reads TGTGCCAGCAGCTCGCCTAGCGGGGTAGCGCGCGAGCAGTACTTC. Amino acids: CASSSPSGVAREQYF. V usage is TRBV7-2 and J usage is TRBJ2-7; 9 positions agree with TRBD2. The CDR3 sequence is 15 residues long. Trimming removed 4 bases from V and 6 bases from J; junction bases left unmatched: 10. Germline CDR1 is SGHTA and CDR2 is FQGNSA.

The V call is TRBV27, the J call TRBJ2-6, with D possibly being TRBD1 (6 bases). Germline V lookup: CDR1 MNHEY, CDR2 SMNVEV (reference sequence). The CDR3 is made up of 17 amino acids. V lost 4 bases, J lost 2 bases, and 15 bases lay in between. This CDR3 is CASSSLRTDTGANVLTF. The CDR3 DNA reads TGTGCCAGCAGTTCCCTCCGGACAGATACTGGGGCCAACGTCCTGACTTTC.

This clonotype was detected only a few times. The genes are TRBV15 and TRBJ2-1; D is unclear. The CDR3 sequence is 15 residues long. The germline CDR1 and CDR2 sequences are LNHNV and YYDKDF (reference sequence). Trimming left V 0 bases short and J 8 bases short, with 14 bases between. The CDR3 loop is CATSRDSFTRHEQFF. Written as DNA, the CDR3 is TGTGCCACCAGCAGAGATTCCTTTACACGGCATGAGCAGTTCTTC.

In its sample, this clonotype was seen a few times. Written as DNA, the CDR3 is TGTGCCACCGGACAGAGAATGTTTGGAAACACCATATATTTT. Its protein is CATGQRMFGNTIYF. The chain carries TRBV6-1 and TRBJ1-3, with D possibly TRBD1 on 6 matching bases. Germline V lookup: CDR1 MNHNS, CDR2 SASEGT. V lost 10 bases and J lost 3, with 16 bases in between. CDR3 length: 14 residues.

This clonotype was detected only a few times. The chain recombines TRBV4-2 with TRBJ2-4; D gene unclear. The V and J ends lost 2 bases and 6 bases respectively, with 23 bases between them. CDR1 LGHNA and CDR2 YNFKEQ come from the germline V gene. The CDR3 totals 18 residues. This CDR3 reads CASSQSGLGRSLGNIQYF. Here the CDR3 DNA reads TGTGCCAGCAGCCAATCAGGATTAGGAAGATCTCTAGGAAACATTCAGTACTTC.

This clonotype was seen only a few times. V and J are TRBV27 and TRBJ2-7; 11 bases map to TRBD1. This CDR3 has 15 residues. Per the germline V gene, CDR1 is MNHEY and CDR2 is SMNVEV (reference sequence). V shed 4 bases and J 6 bases; nucleotides not matched to a gene: 8. The CDR3 here is CASSSRDRGVGEQYF. CDR3 sequence (DNA): TGTGCCAGCAGTTCGCGGGACAGGGGGGTGGGCGAGCAGTACTTC.

The rearrangement joins TRBV12-3 or TRBV12-4 to TRBJ1-5; D gene ambiguous. This CDR3 comprises 13 residues. The V end was cut by 5 bases, the J end by 8 bases, with 13 bases between. The CDR3 here is CASSPRGVKPQHF. CDR3 in DNA: TGTGCCAGCAGTCCCCGTGGCGTGAAGCCCCAGCATTTT.

This chain joins TRBV6-1 and TRBJ1-2; D is unresolved. The CDR3 has 12 amino acids. V lost 2 bases to trimming and J lost 4 bases, with 5 bases between them. The germline CDR1 and CDR2 sequences are MNHNS and SASEGT. CDR3 DNA: TGTGCCAGCAGTGAACAGATCTATGGCTACACCTTC. It specifies CASSEQIYGYTF.

The genes are TRBV5-4 and TRBJ2-2, with 7 bases matching TRBD1. This CDR3 region has 16 residues. The V and J ends lost 4 bases and 1 base, in that order; junction bases with no gene match: 7. The germline V gene encodes CDR1 SGHNT and CDR2 YYREEE (reference sequence). This chain's CDR3 is CASSVTGTENTGELFF. CDR3 coding DNA: TGTGCCAGCAGCGTAACCGGGACAGAGAACACCGGGGAGCTGTTTTTT. Filled out from reference TRBV5-4 and TRBJ2-2, the complete variable domain reads ETGVTQSPTHLIKTRGQQVTLRCSSQSGHNTVSWYQQALGQGPQFIFQYYREEENGRGNFPPRFSGLQFPNYSSELNVNALELDDSALYLCASSVTGTENTGELFFGEGSRLTVL.

The rearrangement joins TRBV19 to TRBJ2-1; D is unclear. Germline V lookup: CDR1 LNHDA, CDR2 SQIVND (reference sequence). The CDR3 spans 15 residues. V was clipped by 3 bases and J by 0 bases, with 9 bases between them. The CDR3 region is CASSMLPSSYNEQFF. DNA for the CDR3: TGTGCCAGTAGTATGTTGCCGAGCTCCTACAATGAGCAGTTCTTC.

The chain is built from TRBV6-5 and TRBJ2-7, with 13 bases that match TRBD2. The CDR3 consists of 14 residues. Germline loops: CDR1 MNHEY, CDR2 SVGAGI. V was pared by 2 bases and J by 9 bases, with 4 bases of the junction left unmatched. CDR3 sequence: CASSYTSGRERQYF. The CDR3 coding sequence is TGTGCCAGCAGTTACACTAGCGGGAGGGAGAGGCAGTACTTC.

The sample holds one count of this clonotype. This rearrangement joins TRBV12-3 or TRBV12-4 to TRBJ2-5; 11 nucleotides match TRBD2. Trimming cost V 7 bases and J 0 bases; bases outside gene matches: 4. The CDR3 runs to 15 residues. The CDR3 bases are TGTGCCAGCATACCGGGACTAGCGGACCAAGAGACCCAGTACTTC. Translation gives CASIPGLADQETQYF.

This clonotype came up many times. The chain joins TRBV12-3 or TRBV12-4 to TRBJ1-6; 7 bases are a match to TRBD1. The CDR3 extends over 15 amino acids. V lost 6 bases, J lost 5 bases, and 7 bases stayed unmatched. CDR3 coding DNA: TGTGCCAGCAGCAGGGACAGAGGAGATAATTCACCCCTCCACTTT. Its translation is CASSRDRGDNSPLHF.

V gene TRBV4-2 combines with J gene TRBJ2-7; 11 bases are shared with TRBD2. This CDR3 has 16 amino acids. With V trimmed by 0 bases and J by 4 bases, 5 bases remained unmatched. The germline gives CDR1 LGHNA, CDR2 YNFKEQ. This CDR3 is CASSQEEGLAEYEQYF. DNA of the CDR3: TGTGCCAGCAGCCAAGAGGAGGGACTAGCGGAATACGAGCAGTACTTC.

The chain recombines TRBV7-8 with TRBJ1-1; weak D call: TRBD1 (6 bases). V lost 1 base and J 5 bases, leaving 14 bases between the germline ends. Germline lookup yields CDR1 SGHVS and CDR2 FQNEAQ. The CDR3 has 15 residues. CDR3 sequence: CASSLGSQGGTEAFF. The CDR3 DNA follows: TGTGCCAGCAGCTTAGGGTCACAGGGCGGGACTGAAGCTTTCTTT. The variable domain in full, with the rest retrieved from reference TRBV7-8 and TRBJ1-1, is GAGVSQSPRYKVAKRGQDVALRCDPISGHVSLFWYQQALGQGPEFLTYFQNEAQLDKSGLPSDRFFAERPEGSVSTLKIQRTQQEDSAVYLCASSLGSQGGTEAFFGQGTRLTVV.